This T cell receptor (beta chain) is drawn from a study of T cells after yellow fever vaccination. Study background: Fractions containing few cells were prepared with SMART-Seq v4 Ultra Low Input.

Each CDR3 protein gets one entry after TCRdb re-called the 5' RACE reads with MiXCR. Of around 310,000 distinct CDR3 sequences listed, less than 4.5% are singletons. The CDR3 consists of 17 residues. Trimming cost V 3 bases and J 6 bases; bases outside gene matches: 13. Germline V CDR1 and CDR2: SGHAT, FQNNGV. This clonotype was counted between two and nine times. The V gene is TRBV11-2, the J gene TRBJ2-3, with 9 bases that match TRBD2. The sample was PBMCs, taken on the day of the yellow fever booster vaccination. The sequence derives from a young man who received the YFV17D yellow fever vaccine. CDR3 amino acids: CASSFSAGTSRRDTQYF. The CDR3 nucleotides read TGTGCCAGCAGCTTTTCGGCCGGGACTAGCCGAAGGGATACGCAGTATTTT.